The present entry profiles one T cell receptor beta chain with its context. Per the authors' pipeline: Using reference gene primer amplification, nucleated cell counts were estimated. Produced via immunoSEQ multiplex PCR; TCRdb's table is partial and in-frame only. From that table come the V and J calls and clone size; the DNA was used to work out D and trimming. This repertoire shows about 250,000 clones, around 86% found once; its top ten account for around 1.5%. This sample stems from a study of blood T cell repertoires in COVID-19. At the level of the study: There were acute and convalescent COVID-19 samples, and they came from the United States, Italy and Spain. The cDNA or gDNA used as material had been derived from T cells, B-cell-depleted T cells, or PBMCs.

V was cut by 3 bases and J by 4 bases, with 12 bases left in between. The CDR3 length is 15 residues. CDR1 is SGHAT, CDR2 FQNNGV, per germline. The gene calls are TRBV11-2 and TRBJ2-2, with D perhaps matching TRBD2 (6 bases). Sequences were obtained from peripheral blood. The source of this sequence is a woman aged 55-75 years who had recovered from COVID-19. This CDR3 is CASSFHDGGTGELFF. CDR3 DNA: TGTGCCAGCAGCTTCCACGACGGGGGCACCGGGGAGCTGTTTTTT.